Following are 8 T cell receptor beta chains from one sample sequenced in a study of blood T cells in healthy people across ages. With a J-beta primer mix and a sample-barcoded 5' primer, a second PCR ran roughly 6 to 11 cycles. TCRdb used MiXCR to reprocess the 5' RACE reads, holding one entry per CDR3 protein. The table lists roughly 1,700,000 distinct CDR3 sequences, roughly 27% of them singletons. Source material: blood. These TCRs come from a woman in her twenties or thirties in good health.

This clonotype turned up a few times. J is TRBJ1-1 and V is TRBV7-9, with D unclear. V lost 5 bases to trimming and J lost 1 base, with 8 bases between them. Germline CDR1 reads SEHNR; CDR2 reads FQNEAQ (reference sequence). This CDR3 is built from 13 residues. CDR3: CASSPPENTEAFF. CDR3 sequence (DNA): TGTGCCAGCAGCCCTCCGGAGAACACTGAAGCTTTCTTT. The full variable domain, its missing parts supplied by reference TRBV7-9 and TRBJ1-1, is DTGVSQNPRHKITKRGQNVTFRCDPISEHNRLYWYRQTLGQGPEFLTYFQNEAQLEKSRLLSDRFSAERPKGSFSTLEIQRTEQGDSAMYLCASSPPENTEAFFGQGTRLTVV.

This clonotype has only a few counts. This chain joins TRBV5-1 and TRBJ1-4; no firm D call. From germline, CDR1 is SGHRS and CDR2 YFSETQ. Trimming removed 1 base from V and 1 base from J, with 8 bases in between. The CDR3 consists of 15 residues. In nucleotides, the CDR3 is TGCGCCAGCAGCTTGAGTGCGGGAACTAATGAAAAACTGTTTTTT. This encodes CASSLSAGTNEKLFF.

The rearrangement joins TRBV3-1 to TRBJ1-1; a possible D gene is TRBD1 (6 bases). The CDR3 runs to 12 residues. Per germline, CDR1 LGHDT and CDR2 YNNKEL (reference sequence). V lost 2 bases to trimming and J lost 6 bases, with 7 bases between them. CDR3 DNA sequence: TGTGCCAGCAGCCAACAGGGGCCTGAAGCTTTCTTT. Its protein product is CASSQQGPEAFF.

About this clonotype: One end of the junction fails to match germline, which may point to a read error. The chain uses TRBV2 and TRBJ2-3; D might be TRBD2 (5 bases). This CDR3 region has 16 residues. Looked up from germline, CDR1 is SNHLY and CDR2 is FYNNEI. The CDR3 DNA reads TGTGCCAGCAGTGGGACTCTGCCGCGTACCACAGATACACAGTATTTT. Translating it yields CASSGTLPRTTDTQYF.

The sample holds a few counts of this clonotype. V is TRBV20-1 and J is TRBJ2-1, with D perhaps TRBD2 (5 bases). The J call is doubtful: the DNA matches TRBJ2-7 better. Germline V CDR1 and CDR2: DFQATT, SNEGSKA (reference sequence). This CDR3 spans 16 amino acids. The CDR3: CSARDPGRSQYNEQYF. The CDR3, as DNA: TGCAGTGCTAGAGACCCTGGGAGATCCCAATACAATGAGCAGTACTTC.

This clonotype was seen a few times. The rearrangement uses TRBV7-6 and TRBJ2-4; 8 bases fit TRBD1. The CDR3 sequence is 14 residues long. Germline V CDR1 and CDR2: SGHVS, FNYEAQ. V shed 5 bases and J 7 bases; nucleotides not matched to a gene: 7. CDR3 in DNA: TGTGCCAGCAGCCCTAGGACAGGGATTAACATTCAGTACTTC. Its translation is CASSPRTGINIQYF.

The V gene is TRBV5-1, the J gene TRBJ2-7; 7 bases match TRBD1. The V gene's germline CDR1 is SGHRS and CDR2 YFSETQ. The CDR3 covers 14 residues. J gave up 3 bases and V 3 bases, and 6 bases lay outside the gene matches. CDR3 amino acids: CASSSGQENYEQYF. CDR3 DNA sequence: TGCGCCAGCAGCTCTGGACAGGAGAACTACGAGCAGTACTTC. The complete variable domain, with remaining parts taken from reference TRBV5-1 and TRBJ2-7, reads KAGVTQTPRYLIKTRGQQVTLSCSPISGHRSVSWYQQTPGQGLQFLFEYFSETQRNKGNFPGRFSGRQFSNSRSEMNVSTLELGDSALYLCASSSGQENYEQYFGPGTRLTVT.

V is TRBV20-1 and J is TRBJ1-5, with 11 positions matching TRBD1. The CDR3 has 16 amino acids. Trimming cost V 6 bases and J 0 bases; bases outside gene matches: 7. Per the germline V gene, CDR1 is DFQATT and CDR2 is SNEGSKA (reference sequence). The CDR3 coding sequence is TGCAGTGCGATGGGACAGGGGGAGGGTAGCAATCAGCCCCAGCATTTT. This encodes CSAMGQGEGSNQPQHF.